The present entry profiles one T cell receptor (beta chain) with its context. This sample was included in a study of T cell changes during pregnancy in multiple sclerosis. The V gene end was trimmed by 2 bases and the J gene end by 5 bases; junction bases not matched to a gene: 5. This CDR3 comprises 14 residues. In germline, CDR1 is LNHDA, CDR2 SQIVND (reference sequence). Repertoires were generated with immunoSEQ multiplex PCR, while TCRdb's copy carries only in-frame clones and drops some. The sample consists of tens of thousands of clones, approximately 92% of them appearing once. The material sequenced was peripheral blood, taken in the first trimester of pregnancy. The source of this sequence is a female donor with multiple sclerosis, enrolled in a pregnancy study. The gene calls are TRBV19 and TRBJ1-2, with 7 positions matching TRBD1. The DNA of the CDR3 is TGTGCCAGTAGTATATCGGCAGGGGGTTATGGCTACACCTTC. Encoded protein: CASSISAGGYGYTF.